This is a list of T cell receptor beta chains from one sample in a study of molecular identifiers for immune sequencing clone quantification. TCRdb processed the PCR reads anew with MiXCR; each CDR3 protein has one entry. The sample consists of around 13,000 distinct CDR3 sequences, approximately 15% of them appearing once. The source material was naive CD8+ T cells from blood, with Jurkat cell RNA spiked in. Receptors were obtained from a human donor in good health. Some libraries in this study had Jurkat cell RNA spiked in. CDR3s include the opening cysteine and the closing phenylalanine or tryptophan. Each record gives: CDR3 DNA, CDR3 protein, D gene, clone size, J gene, V gene. D genes are given only for firm matches. The size field is filled for only some rows; it gives once, few, many or a size class.

TGTGCCAGCTATACTCCGACAGAGAACACTGAAGCTTTCTTT | CASYTPTENTEAFF | . | many | TRBJ1-1 | TRBV27
TGTGCCATCAGTGGTGGTGGGGTCCGGGGCACAGATACGCAGTATTTT | CAISGGGVRGTDTQYF | . | medium-sized | TRBJ2-3 | TRBV10-3
TGCGTCAGCAGTCACCCCGAGGACAGGGGGAGCCGCTTC | CVSSHPEDRGSRF | TRBD1 | . | TRBJ2-1 | TRBV23-1
TGTGCCAGGGCACTAACCCGGACTAGCGTCCTGGGAGATACGCAGTATTTT | CARALTRTSVLGDTQYF | TRBD2 | few | TRBJ2-3 | TRBV2
TGTGCCAGCAGTTTCGGGCAGGGAGTCCTCGATGGCTACACCTTC | CASSFGQGVLDGYTF | . | few | TRBJ1-2 | TRBV12-3/TRBV12-4
TGCGTCAGCAGCCAAGAGCGGGACGGAGAGACCCAGTACTTC | CVSSQERDGETQYF | TRBD2 | . | TRBJ2-5 | TRBV4-3
TGTGCCAGCAGCTTAGTACTGAACACCGGGGAGCTGTTTTTT | CASSLVLNTGELFF | . | many | TRBJ2-2 | TRBV7-9
TGTGCCACCAGCGCAAGGCGGGAGGGGGTCACTGAAGCTTTCTTT | CATSARREGVTEAFF | . | many | TRBJ1-1 | TRBV15
TGCAGTGCTTCGGGACTAACCGACGAGCAGTACTTC | CSASGLTDEQYF | TRBD2 | medium-sized | TRBJ2-7 | TRBV20-1
TGCAGTGCTAGAACCCCCCTTACCTACGAGCAGTACTTC | CSARTPLTYEQYF | . | many | TRBJ2-7 | TRBV20-1
TGTGCCAGCAGCTCTAGCCCGGGACTCCCACGTAAGGTCTTC | CASSSSPGLPRKVF | . | many | TRBJ1-2 | TRBV7-9
TGTGCCGGCAGTCCCAACCTGAACACTGAAGCTTTCTTT | CAGSPNLNTEAFF | . | . | TRBJ1-1 | TRBV12-3/TRBV12-4
TGTGCCAGCAGCTTAGGACAGTTTCCCCTCCACTTT | CASSLGQFPLHF | . | many | TRBJ1-6 | TRBV12-3/TRBV12-4
TGTGCCTGCAGTCCGAGCGACGGGGGTGCTGGCACAGATACGCAGTATTTT | CACSPSDGGAGTDTQYF | . | . | TRBJ2-3 | TRBV27
TGTGCCAGCAGCTTAGATCCAGGGGAAGCTTTCTTT | CASSLDPGEAFF | . | medium-sized | TRBJ1-1 | TRBV11-3
TGTGCCAGCAGCGGACTAGCGGACTACGAGCAGTACTTC | CASSGLADYEQYF | TRBD2 | medium-sized | TRBJ2-7 | TRBV6-1
TGTGCCAGCAGTGAATTCCAAGACAGCGATCAGCCCCAGCATTTT | CASSEFQDSDQPQHF | . | medium-sized | TRBJ1-5 | TRBV25-1
TGTGCCAGCAGCAGCTCATGGGCGGGAGTCACCTACGAGCAGTACTTC | CASSSSWAGVTYEQYF | TRBD2 | many | TRBJ2-7 | TRBV7-9
TGTGCCAGCAGCTTATCGGTCGGCAGAGACTCGTACCAAGAGACCCAGTACTTC | CASSLSVGRDSYQETQYF | . | medium-sized | TRBJ2-5 | TRBV11-1
TGTGCCAGCAGCCCCGGGACAGTTGAAGCTTTCTTT | CASSPGTVEAFF | TRBD1 | many | TRBJ1-1 | TRBV7-8
TGTGCCAGCAGCAAAGGGCCGACCTACGAGCAGTACTTC | CASSKGPTYEQYF | . | many | TRBJ2-7 | TRBV7-8
TGCGCCAGCAGACCAACAGGGAGTGGCGAGCAGTACTTC | CASRPTGSGEQYF | . | many | TRBJ2-7 | TRBV10-2
TGTGCCAGCAGTTACTCCGAAGGGGACACTGAAGCTTTCTTT | CASSYSEGDTEAFF | . | many | TRBJ1-1 | TRBV6-5
TGTGCCAGTAGTAGTTCCGACTACGAGCAGTACTTC | CASSSSDYEQYF | . | medium-sized | TRBJ2-7 | TRBV19
TGTGCCAGCAGCCGCACCGGGACAGGAGTTTTAGAGCAGTACTTC | CASSRTGTGVLEQYF | TRBD1 | many | TRBJ2-7 | TRBV7-9
TGCGCCAGCAGCGCTATTGGGGCAGGGAGCGGCTACACCTTC | CASSAIGAGSGYTF | . | medium-sized | TRBJ1-2 | TRBV5-1
TGTGCCAGCAGCCTACTAGCGGGAGGATCTCGAGCCGGGGAGCTGTTTTTT | CASSLLAGGSRAGELFF | TRBD2 | medium-sized | TRBJ2-2 | TRBV7-6
TGCGCCAGCAGGGGTGTGACTAGCGGGACCGGGGAGCTGTTTTTT | CASRGVTSGTGELFF | TRBD2 | many | TRBJ2-2 | TRBV10-2
TGTGCCAGCAGCTCAAATAGCGGGAGCTGGGGGTTAACCTACAATGAGCAGTTCTTC | CASSSNSGSWGLTYNEQFF | TRBD2 | medium-sized | TRBJ2-1 | TRBV7-9
TGTGCCAGCAGTTGGGGGGCGAACCAGCCCCAGCATTTT | CASSWGANQPQHF | . | medium-sized | TRBJ1-5 | TRBV27
TGTGCCAGCAGCTTAGAAGTCGCGGATACGCAGTATTTT | CASSLEVADTQYF | . | medium-sized | TRBJ2-3 | TRBV7-6
TGTGCCAGCAGCCACAAGAACACTGAAGCTTTCTTT | CASSHKNTEAFF | . | many | TRBJ1-1 | TRBV12-3/TRBV12-4
TGTGCCAGCAGCCCGGGAGGGCCGAACACCGGGGAGCTGTTTTTT | CASSPGGPNTGELFF | TRBD2 | medium-sized | TRBJ2-2 | TRBV7-7
TGTGCCAGCAGTAAAGACAGGGGTGTTAACTATGGCTACACCTTC | CASSKDRGVNYGYTF | TRBD1 | many | TRBJ1-2 | TRBV6-6
TGTGCCAGTAGTATGATGGGGGGGGGCCCCCAAGAGACCCAGTACTTC | CASSMMGGGPQETQYF | . | medium-sized | TRBJ2-5 | TRBV19
TGTGCCAGCAGTTTCGGGCTTACCGGGACGGTCCGCACAGATACGCAGTATTTT | CASSFGLTGTVRTDTQYF | . | few | TRBJ2-3 | TRBV27
TGTGCCAGCAGCCCCGGGACTAGTAATCTTGACGAGCAGTACTTC | CASSPGTSNLDEQYF | TRBD2 | many | TRBJ2-7 | TRBV9
TGTGCCAGCAGCGCCCCAGGGACAGATACGCAGTATTTT | CASSAPGTDTQYF | . | many | TRBJ2-3 | TRBV11-2
TGCGCCAGCAGCTTCCCAACAGGGGGTTCAACGGTCAACGAGCAGTACTTC | CASSFPTGGSTVNEQYF | TRBD1 | medium-sized | TRBJ2-7 | TRBV5-1
TGTGCCAGCAGCTGGAGAGTAGAGACCCAGTACTTC | CASSWRVETQYF | . | many | TRBJ2-5 | TRBV12-3/TRBV12-4
TGTGCCAGCAGTTTACAGCTCTCCATAGCGGGCGTCACAGATACGCAGTATTTT | CASSLQLSIAGVTDTQYF | TRBD2 | many | TRBJ2-3 | TRBV27
TGTGCCAGCACGGTAGCGGGAGGGCCCTCCGGGGAGCTGTTTTTT | CASTVAGGPSGELFF | TRBD2 | many | TRBJ2-2 | TRBV6-5
TGTGCCAGCAGCCAAGAAGGACAGGGGGAAGGGACCCAGTACTTC | CASSQEGQGEGTQYF | TRBD1 | medium-sized | TRBJ2-5 | TRBV4-2
TGTGCCAGCAGGGGGGGGGCAGGGAATGAAAAACTGTTTTTT | CASRGGAGNEKLFF | . | . | TRBJ1-4 | TRBV6-6
TGTGCCAGCAGTTCCCGGGACGGATTCTACAATGAGCAGTTCTTC | CASSSRDGFYNEQFF | . | many | TRBJ2-1 | TRBV12-3/TRBV12-4
TGTGCCAGCAGCTTAGGGGGAAGGGAGCAGTTCTTC | CASSLGGREQFF | . | . | TRBJ2-1 | TRBV11-2
TGTGCCAGCAGTGATGGGGGCGCGGGGGAGACCCAGTACTTC | CASSDGGAGETQYF | . | medium-sized | TRBJ2-5 | TRBV6-1
TGTGCCAGCAGTTACCTCGTTACAGGGGGCGGTCAGCCCCAGCATTTT | CASSYLVTGGGQPQHF | TRBD1 | many | TRBJ1-5 | TRBV6-6
TGCAGCGCCAGTGAGGGGGTCTCCTACGAGCAGTACTTC | CSASEGVSYEQYF | . | many | TRBJ2-7 | TRBV29-1
TGTGCCAGCAGCTCCCGAAGTGGGAGTATGATCAATGAGCAGTTCTTC | CASSSRSGSMINEQFF | . | many | TRBJ2-1 | TRBV11-3
TGTGCCAGCAGCTCTCCGGGACTAGCGGGAGGGCCCCACGAGCAGTACTTC | CASSSPGLAGGPHEQYF | TRBD2 | many | TRBJ2-7 | TRBV11-2
TGTGCCAGCAGCTCGGCCTTCCAGGTGGTCCAGGAAGAGCTGTTTTTT | CASSSAFQVVQEELFF | . | many | TRBJ2-2 | TRBV13